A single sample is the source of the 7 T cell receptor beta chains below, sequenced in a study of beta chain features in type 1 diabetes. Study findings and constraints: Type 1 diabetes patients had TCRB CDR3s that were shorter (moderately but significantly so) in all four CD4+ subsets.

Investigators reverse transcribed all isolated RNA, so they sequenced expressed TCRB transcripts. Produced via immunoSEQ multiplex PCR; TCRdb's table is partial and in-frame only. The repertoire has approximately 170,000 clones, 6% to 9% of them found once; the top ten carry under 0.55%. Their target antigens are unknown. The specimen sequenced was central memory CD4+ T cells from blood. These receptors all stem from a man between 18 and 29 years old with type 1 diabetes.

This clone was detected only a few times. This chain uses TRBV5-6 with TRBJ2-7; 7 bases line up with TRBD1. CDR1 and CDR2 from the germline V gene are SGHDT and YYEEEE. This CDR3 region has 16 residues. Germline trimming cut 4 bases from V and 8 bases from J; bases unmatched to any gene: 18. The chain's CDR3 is CASSRTRTGPSFQQYF. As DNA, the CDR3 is TGTGCCAGCAGCCGGACTCGGACAGGCCCATCCTTTCAGCAGTACTTC. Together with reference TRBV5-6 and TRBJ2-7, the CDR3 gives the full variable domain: DAGVTQSPTHLIKTRGQQVTLRCSPKSGHDTVSWYQQALGQGPQFIFQYYEEEERQRGNFPDRFSGHQFPNYSSELNVNALLLGDSALYLCASSRTRTGPSFQQYFGPGTRLTVT.

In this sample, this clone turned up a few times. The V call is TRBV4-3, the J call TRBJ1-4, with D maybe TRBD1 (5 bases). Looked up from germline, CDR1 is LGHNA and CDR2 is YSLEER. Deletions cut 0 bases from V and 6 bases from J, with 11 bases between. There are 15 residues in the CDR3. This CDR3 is CASSQEFRGDEKLFF. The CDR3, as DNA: TGCGCCAGCAGCCAAGAGTTCCGGGGGGATGAAAAACTGTTTTTT.

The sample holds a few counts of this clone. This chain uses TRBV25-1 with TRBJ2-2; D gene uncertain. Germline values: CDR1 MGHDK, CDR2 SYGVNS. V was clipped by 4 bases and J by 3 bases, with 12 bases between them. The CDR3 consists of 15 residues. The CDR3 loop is CASSAWQSDTGELFF. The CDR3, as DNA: TGTGCCAGCAGTGCCTGGCAGAGCGACACCGGGGAGCTGTTTTTT.

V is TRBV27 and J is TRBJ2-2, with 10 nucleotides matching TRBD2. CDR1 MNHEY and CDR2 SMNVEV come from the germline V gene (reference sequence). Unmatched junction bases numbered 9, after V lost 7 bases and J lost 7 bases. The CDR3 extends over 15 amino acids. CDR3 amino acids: CASNQLAGTHGELFF. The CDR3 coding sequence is TGTGCCAGCAATCAACTAGCGGGAACTCACGGGGAGCTGTTTTTT.

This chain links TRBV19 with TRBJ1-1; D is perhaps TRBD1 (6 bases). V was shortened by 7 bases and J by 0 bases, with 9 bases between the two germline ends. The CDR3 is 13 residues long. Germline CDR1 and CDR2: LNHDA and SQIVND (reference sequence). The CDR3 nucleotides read TGTGCCAGTACGTGGGACATGAACACTGAAGCTTTCTTT. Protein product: CASTWDMNTEAFF.

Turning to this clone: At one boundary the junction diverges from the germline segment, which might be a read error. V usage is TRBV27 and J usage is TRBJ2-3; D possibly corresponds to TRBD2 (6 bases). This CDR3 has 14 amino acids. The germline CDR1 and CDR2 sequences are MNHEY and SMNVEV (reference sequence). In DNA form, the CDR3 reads TGTGCCAGCAGACCGACTAGGAGCACGGATACGCAGTATTTT. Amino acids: CASRPTRSTDTQYF.

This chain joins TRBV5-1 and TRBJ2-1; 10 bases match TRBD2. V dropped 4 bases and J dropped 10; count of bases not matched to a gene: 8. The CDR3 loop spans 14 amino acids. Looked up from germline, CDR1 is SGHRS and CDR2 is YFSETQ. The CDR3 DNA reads TGCGCCAGCAGCGTCTCTAGCGGGAGCCGGGAGCAGTTCTTC. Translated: CASSVSSGSREQFF.